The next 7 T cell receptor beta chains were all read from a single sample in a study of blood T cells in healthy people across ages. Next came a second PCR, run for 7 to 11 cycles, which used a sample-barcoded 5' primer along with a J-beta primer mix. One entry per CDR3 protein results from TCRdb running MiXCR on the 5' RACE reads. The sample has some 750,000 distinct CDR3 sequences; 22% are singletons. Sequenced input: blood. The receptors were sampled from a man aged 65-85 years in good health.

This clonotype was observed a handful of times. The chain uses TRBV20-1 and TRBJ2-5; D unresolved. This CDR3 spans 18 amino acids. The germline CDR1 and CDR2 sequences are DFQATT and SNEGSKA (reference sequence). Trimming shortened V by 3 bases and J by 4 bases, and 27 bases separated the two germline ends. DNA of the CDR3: TGCAGTGCTAGGCTGCCCGATCCTCTTATAACCCAAAGAGAGACCCAGTACTTC. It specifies CSARLPDPLITQRETQYF.

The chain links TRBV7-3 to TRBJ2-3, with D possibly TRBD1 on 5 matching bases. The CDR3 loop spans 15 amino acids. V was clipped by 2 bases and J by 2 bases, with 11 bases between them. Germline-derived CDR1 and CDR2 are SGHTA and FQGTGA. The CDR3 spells CASSLSQGPTDTQYF. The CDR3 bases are TGTGCCAGCAGCTTATCCCAGGGTCCCACAGATACGCAGTATTTT.

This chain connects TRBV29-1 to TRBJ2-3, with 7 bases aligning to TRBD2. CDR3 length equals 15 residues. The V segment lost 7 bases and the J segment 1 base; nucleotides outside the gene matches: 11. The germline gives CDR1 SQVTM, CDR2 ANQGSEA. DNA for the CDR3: TGCAGCGGCAAAGGACTAGGCGGCGGCACAGATACGCAGTATTTT. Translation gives CSGKGLGGGTDTQYF.

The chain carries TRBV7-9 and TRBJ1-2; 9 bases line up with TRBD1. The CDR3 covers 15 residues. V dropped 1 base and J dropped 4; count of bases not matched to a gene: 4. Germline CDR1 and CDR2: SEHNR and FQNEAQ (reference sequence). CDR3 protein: CASSLGTGALYGYTF. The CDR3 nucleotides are TGTGCCAGCAGCTTAGGGACAGGGGCACTCTATGGCTACACCTTC.

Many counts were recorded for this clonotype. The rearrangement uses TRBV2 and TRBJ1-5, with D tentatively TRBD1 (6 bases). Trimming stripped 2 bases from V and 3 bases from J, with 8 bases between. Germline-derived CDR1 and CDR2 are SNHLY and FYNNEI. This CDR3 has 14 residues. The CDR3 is CASSETGFNQPQHF. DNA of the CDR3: TGTGCCAGCAGTGAAACAGGGTTCAATCAGCCCCAGCATTTT. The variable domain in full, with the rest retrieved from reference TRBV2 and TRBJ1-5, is EPEVTQTPSHQVTQMGQEVILRCVPISNHLYFYWYRQILGQKVEFLVSFYNNEISEKSEIFDDQFSVERPDGSNFTLKIRSTKLEDSAMYFCASSETGFNQPQHFGDGTRLSIL.

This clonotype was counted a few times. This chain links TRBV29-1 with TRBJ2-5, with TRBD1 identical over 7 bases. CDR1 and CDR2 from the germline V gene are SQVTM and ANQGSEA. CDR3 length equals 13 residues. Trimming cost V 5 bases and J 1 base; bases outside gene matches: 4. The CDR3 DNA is TGCAGCGTTTCTCGGGACAGCCAAGAGACCCAGTACTTC. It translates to CSVSRDSQETQYF.

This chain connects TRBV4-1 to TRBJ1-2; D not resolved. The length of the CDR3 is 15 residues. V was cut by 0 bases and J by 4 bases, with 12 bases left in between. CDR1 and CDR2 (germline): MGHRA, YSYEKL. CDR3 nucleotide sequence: TGCGCCAGCAGCCAAGATACCGCGCTGATCTATGGCTACACCTTC. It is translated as CASSQDTALIYGYTF.